This TCR beta chain was retrieved from a study of T cells expressing NK-cell markers. Overall study context: It was sorted CD3+CD56-NKG2C+, CD3+CD56+NKG2C- and CD3+CD56+NKG2C+ T cells that provided the TCR beta repertoires. With respect to HCMV, most of the eight sequenced donors were seropositive, and one was seronegative.

On this clonotype: Its antigen is not known.

Germline V gene data show CDR1 as DFQATT and CDR2 as SNEGSKA (reference sequence). CDR3 length: 13 residues. A 5'RACE template switching approach incorporating UMIs was used to make TCR beta cDNA. TCRdb derives one entry per CDR3 protein from the 5' RACE reads, leaving out DNA. This listing includes about 260,000 distinct CDR3 sequences. Study-wide results and caveats: Top CD8+ clonotypes included the dominant CD3+CD56+NKG2C+ clonotypes in several donors.

Material for sequencing was blood T cells: a sorted CD56 or NKG2C T cell subset, CD4+ or CD8+ T cells, or bulk PBMC T cells (not recorded which). This receptor was taken from a man younger than 30 in good health. The chain employs TRBV20-1 and TRBJ1-6. This CDR3 is CSASRLTNSPLHF.